These T cell receptor beta chains were read from a single sample in a study of CXCR3-negative and CXCR3-positive naive CD8 T cells. TCRdb re-called the 5' RACE reads and shows each CDR3 protein once, DNA omitted. The sample's table shows 50,000 to 70,000 distinct CDR3 sequences. The sequenced sample was naive CXCR3+ CD8+ T cells from blood. These receptors were taken from a human donor in good health. Some clones in this sample may be carry-over from other donors' samples. The CDR3 runs from the conserved cysteine through the conserved F or W.

v_gene,j_gene,CDR3aa
TRBV24-1,TRBJ2-2,CATSDFRANTGELFF
TRBV5-1,TRBJ2-1,CASSFSLGEQFF
TRBV7-8,TRBJ2-7,CASTPISMGEQYF
TRBV7-2,TRBJ2-7,CASSADQRDGEQYF
TRBV20-1,TRBJ2-3,CSARLLPVSGARGRAGDTQYF
TRBV27,TRBJ1-6,CASSPTGSPLHF
TRBV11-3,TRBJ2-7,CASSVGLAGPYEQYF
TRBV7-2,TRBJ2-2,CASSLVGASYTGELFF
TRBV6-1,TRBJ1-5,CASSDRRMGSNQPQHF
TRBV7-6,TRBJ1-1,CASTWAPEAAEAFF
TRBV7-9,TRBJ1-6,CASSSQGSPLHF
TRBV10-1,TRBJ1-2,CASSDGTGAYGYTF
TRBV2,TRBJ1-3,CASSEALQISGNTIYF
TRBV20-1,TRBJ2-2,CSAEQDRQGSDTGELFF
TRBV6-5,TRBJ2-3,CASSSSGGPDTQYF
TRBV7-9,TRBJ2-5,CASSSQYQETQYF
TRBV3-1,TRBJ2-7,CASSHVGQGGYEQYF
TRBV18,TRBJ1-3,CASSPRESSGNTIYF
TRBV7-6,TRBJ2-7,CASSPGGNYEQYF
TRBV18,TRBJ2-4,CASSPEIAKNIQYF
TRBV6-2/TRBV6-3,TRBJ1-5,CASRTRTGANQPQHF
TRBV7-9,TRBJ2-7,CASSLGPAETSYEQYF
TRBV29-1,TRBJ1-1,CSAAPGADNTEAFF
TRBV7-2,TRBJ2-1,CASSFTSASSYNEQFF
TRBV6-2/TRBV6-3,TRBJ2-3,CASSYSTSTDTQYF
TRBV7-9,TRBJ1-5,CASSLGSDRYNQPQHF
TRBV28,TRBJ1-2,CASSYKVMETGNYGYTF
TRBV25-1,TRBJ1-5,CASSDKGVGPQPQHF
TRBV11-1,TRBJ2-6,CASSVKDRTEFSGANVLTF
TRBV29-1,TRBJ1-2,CSVEDGQGRGGYTF
TRBV20-1,TRBJ1-1,CSARAEGFLGTEAFF
TRBV29-1,TRBJ1-2,CSAEKSTAGYTF
TRBV11-2,TRBJ2-7,CASSSPSDVGSWEQYF
TRBV20-1,TRBJ2-7,CSARPAGTALSYGPYEQYF
TRBV28,TRBJ2-2,CASSTGTGGRHDTGELFF
TRBV23-1,TRBJ2-7,CARGTEPSYEQYF
TRBV28,TRBJ2-5,CASSKDGQETQYF
TRBV4-3,TRBJ2-7,CASSQGQRFAYEQYF
TRBV7-6,TRBJ2-1,CASSLEDSPISYNEQFF
TRBV29-1,TRBJ1-3,CSGTGIENTIYF
TRBV4-1,TRBJ2-5,CASSQDRRGGETQYF
TRBV7-2,TRBJ2-5,CASSLEGNPAETQYF
TRBV6-2/TRBV6-3,TRBJ1-5,CASSAAGLGNQPQHF
TRBV2,TRBJ1-4,CASRGSSGANEKLFF
TRBV20-1,TRBJ2-5,CSAREEGETQYF
TRBV12-5,TRBJ2-7,CASGLYGTKQYF
TRBV14,TRBJ1-2,CASSQGWQVLYGYTF
TRBV7-9,TRBJ2-1,CASSLGLNEQFF
TRBV29-1,TRBJ1-1,CSGEDSLNTEAFF
TRBV7-2,TRBJ2-7,CASSETSGGKYEQYF
TRBV7-3,TRBJ1-2,CASSLNDGDRTLYGYTF
TRBV12-3/TRBV12-4,TRBJ2-2,CAILPGRNTGELFF
TRBV6-5,TRBJ2-2,CASSYWQGAGELFF
TRBV7-9,TRBJ1-6,CASSRVEGTPPLHF